The 30 T cell receptor beta chains presented below share a single source sample, sequenced in a study of OX40 agonist ivuxolimab in advanced cancers. The receptor library was made with the immunoSEQ multiplex PCR assay. The source is immuneACCESS, and TCRdb retained only in-frame sequences with V and J called. Part of the clones is not carried over; for the studies checked, unresolved V genes explain less than half of this, and the remainder is unexplained. In all, the sample holds 95,000 or so clones, and approximately 90% of those were seen once. The top ten clonotypes cover roughly 0.5% of the sample. Sample: CD4+ or CD8+ T cells sorted from blood, taken in a trial of the OX40 agonist ivuxolimab. These receptors all stem from an adult with an advanced solid tumor such as melanoma, head and neck, liver or kidney cancer.

This sequence joins TRBV27 and TRBJ1-5, with 9 bases aligning to TRBD1. The CDR3 covers 16 residues. CDR1 MNHEY and CDR2 SMNVEV come from the germline V gene (reference sequence). J gave up 7 bases and V 2 bases, and 9 bases lay outside the gene matches. The CDR3 region has the DNA TGTGCCAGCAGTTTAAGAGGGACAGGGTTAGGGCAGCCCCAGCATTTT. It encodes CASSLRGTGLGQPQHF.

The chain has TRBV6-6 and TRBJ2-7, with 14 bases that match TRBD2. Unmatched junction bases numbered 0, after V lost 5 bases and J lost 0 bases. The CDR3 totals 15 residues. Germline V gives CDR1 MNHNY, CDR2 SVGAGI (reference sequence). DNA for the CDR3: TGTGCCAGCAGTGGACTAGCGGGGGGCTCCTACGAGCAGTACTTC. The encoded protein is CASSGLAGGSYEQYF.

V is TRBV18 and J is TRBJ2-5, with TRBD1 matching over 7 bases. Per the germline V gene, CDR1 is KGHSH and CDR2 is LQKENI. Unmatched junction bases numbered 10, after V lost 2 bases and J lost 4 bases. CDR3 size: 16 residues. CDR3 bases: TGTGCCAGCTCACCAGCAGGGGGTGGGACCGGAGAGACCCAGTACTTC. It yields the protein CASSPAGGGTGETQYF.

The chain links TRBV7-3 to TRBJ2-1; TRBD2 aligns across 10 bases. The trim removed 3 bases at V and 5 bases at J, leaving 4 bases unmatched. Germline V CDR1 and CDR2: SGHTA, FQGTGA. This CDR3 has 15 amino acids. In DNA form, the CDR3 reads TGTGCCAGCAGCTTGGAACTAGCGGGGAACAATGAGCAGTTCTTC. It translates to CASSLELAGNNEQFF.

This clone was counted a single time. This rearrangement joins TRBV19 to TRBJ2-1, with TRBD2 identical over 8 bases. Germline CDR1 LNHDA, CDR2 SQIVND (reference sequence). J lost 7 bases, V lost 8 bases, and 16 bases had no gene match. The CDR3 totals 16 residues. The CDR3 is CASYLAGTSLRNEQFF. The DNA for the CDR3 is TGTGCCAGTTACCTAGCGGGTACCTCTCTCCGGAATGAGCAGTTCTTC.

V is TRBV29-1 and J is TRBJ2-1; D remains ambiguous. Trimming took off 0 bases at V and 7 bases at J, with 4 bases between the two ends. The CDR3 consists of 11 residues. Germline V gene lookup returns CDR1 SQVTM and CDR2 ANQGSEA. CDR3 in amino acids: CSVEDSNEQFF. The DNA for the CDR3 is TGCAGCGTTGAAGATTCGAATGAGCAGTTCTTC.

The chain recombines TRBV7-2 with TRBJ2-1; TRBD2 agrees at 12 bases. Germline V CDR1 and CDR2: SGHTA, FQGNSA. The CDR3 consists of 16 residues. With V trimmed by 1 base and J by 4 bases, 2 bases remained unmatched. CDR3: CASSLGLAGAYNEQFF. In DNA, the CDR3 is TGTGCCAGCAGCTTAGGACTAGCGGGGGCTTACAATGAGCAGTTCTTC.

The chain couples TRBV9 to TRBJ1-2; no clear D. Trimming took off 0 bases at V and 5 bases at J, with 2 bases between the two ends. There are 11 residues in the CDR3. Germline CDR1 SGDLS, CDR2 YYNGEE. The DNA of the CDR3 is TGTGCCAGCAGCGTAGGGTATGGCTACACCTTC. Residues: CASSVGYGYTF.

This sequence joins TRBV5-8 and TRBJ2-1; TRBD1 is a possible D gene (5 bases). V gave up 0 bases and J gave up 8 bases, with 15 bases separating them. CDR1 SGHTS and CDR2 YDEGEE come from the germline V gene. CDR3 length: 15 residues. The CDR3 DNA is TGTGCCAGCAGCTTGGATCCGGCAGGGCGTTATGAGCAGTTCTTC. Its translation is CASSLDPAGRYEQFF.

V usage is TRBV27 and J usage is TRBJ1-4; 7 bases map to TRBD1. CDR3 length equals 15 residues. The germline gives CDR1 MNHEY, CDR2 SMNVEV (reference sequence). Trimming removed 5 bases from V and 7 bases from J; junction bases left unmatched: 10. The CDR3 loop reads CASSKNRGIGEKLFF. The CDR3 nucleotides read TGTGCCAGCAGTAAAAACAGGGGAATTGGTGAAAAACTGTTTTTT.

The chain combines TRBV7-9 with TRBJ1-5, with D perhaps matching TRBD1 (5 bases). This CDR3 comprises 14 residues. CDR1 and CDR2 (germline): SEHNR, FQNEAQ (reference sequence). The V end was cut by 8 bases, the J end by 4 bases, with 15 bases between. CDR3 sequence: CASSSWDGNQPQHF. CDR3 nucleotides: TGTGCCAGCTCCTCCTGGGACGGAAATCAGCCCCAGCATTTT.

The chain couples TRBV6-1 to TRBJ2-7; no definite D call. The CDR3 loop spans 14 amino acids. Trimming pared 4 bases from V and 0 bases from J, leaving 10 bases between. Germline V gene lookup returns CDR1 MNHNS and CDR2 SASEGT. The CDR3 DNA follows: TGTGCCAGCAGTGTTAGGGCCGCCTCCTACGAGCAGTACTTC. Translation gives CASSVRAASYEQYF.

The chain joins TRBV10-1 to TRBJ2-5; tentatively, D is TRBD1 (5 bases). Germline CDR1 and CDR2: WNHNN and SYGVQD (reference sequence). V lost 6 bases and J 5 bases, leaving 13 bases between the germline ends. The CDR3 runs to 13 residues. CDR3 residues: CASSRQILETQYF. DNA of the CDR3: TGCGCCAGCAGCCGACAGATATTGGAGACCCAGTACTTC.

The genes are TRBV19 and TRBJ1-2, with 7 bases lining up with TRBD1. Germline lookup yields CDR1 LNHDA and CDR2 SQIVND (reference sequence). The length of the CDR3 is 13 residues. V lost 4 bases to trimming and J lost 8 bases; unmatched junction nucleotides: 7. In nucleotides, the CDR3 is TGTGCCAGTAGTAACCGACAGGGAACGGGCTACACCTTC. This sequence encodes CASSNRQGTGYTF.

V usage is TRBV4-2 and J usage is TRBJ2-7, with D possibly matching TRBD1 (8 bases). The CDR3 is 17 residues long. CDR1 and CDR2 (germline): LGHNA, YNFKEQ. V was pared by 3 bases and J by 5 bases, with 23 bases between. CDR3 in amino acids: CASSHTTGEGRFDEQYF. For the CDR3, the DNA is TGTGCCAGCAGCCATACGACAGGGGAGGGGAGGTTTGACGAGCAGTACTTC.

The chain couples TRBV2 to TRBJ2-1; D may be TRBD2 (6 bases). Germline loops: CDR1 SNHLY, CDR2 FYNNEI. V was trimmed by 7 bases and J by 7 bases, leaving 11 bases between them. The CDR3 covers 12 residues. The CDR3 sequence is CASKEGENEQFF. In DNA, the CDR3 is TGTGCCAGCAAGGAGGGTGAGAATGAGCAGTTCTTC. The full variable domain, rest sourced from reference TRBV2 and TRBJ2-1, is EPEVTQTPSHQVTQMGQEVILRCVPISNHLYFYWYRQILGQKVEFLVSFYNNEISEKSEIFDDQFSVERPDGSNFTLKIRSTKLEDSAMYFCASKEGENEQFFGPGTRLTVL.

The chain links TRBV5-1 to TRBJ2-7; 8 bases align to TRBD1. Trimming cost V 3 bases and J 2 bases; bases outside gene matches: 10. The germline CDR1 and CDR2 sequences are SGHRS and YFSETQ. The CDR3 has 16 residues. The CDR3 coding sequence is TGCGCCAGCAGCTCGCGCCGAGGGACAGGCGCCTACGAGCAGTACTTC. This codes for CASSSRRGTGAYEQYF.

The chain is built from TRBV7-3 and TRBJ2-2; 10 bases are shared with TRBD2. The V gene end was trimmed by 0 bases and the J gene end by 2 bases; junction bases not matched to a gene: 3. The CDR3 spans 17 residues. Germline-derived CDR1 and CDR2 are SGHTA and FQGTGA. In DNA, the CDR3 is TGTGCCAGCAGCTTAACTAGCGGGGGGCCAAACACCGGGGAGCTGTTTTTT. This gives the protein CASSLTSGGPNTGELFF.

This rearrangement joins TRBV2 to TRBJ2-3, with a possible D match to TRBD2 (5 bases). V lost 8 bases and J 4 bases, leaving 7 bases between the germline ends. Germline CDR1 reads SNHLY; CDR2 reads FYNNEI. The CDR3 extends over 11 amino acids. The CDR3 here is CASALADTQYF. For the CDR3, the DNA is TGTGCCAGCGCACTAGCAGATACGCAGTATTTT. Filled out from reference TRBV2 and TRBJ2-3, the complete variable domain reads EPEVTQTPSHQVTQMGQEVILRCVPISNHLYFYWYRQILGQKVEFLVSFYNNEISEKSEIFDDQFSVERPDGSNFTLKIRSTKLEDSAMYFCASALADTQYFGPGTRLTVL.

The chain uses TRBV19 and TRBJ1-6; tentative D call: TRBD1 (6 bases). The CDR3 consists of 15 residues. The germline V and J ends were trimmed by 3 bases and 10 bases, with 16 bases remaining between them. The germline V gene encodes CDR1 LNHDA and CDR2 SQIVND (reference sequence). The CDR3 region has the DNA TGTGCCAGTAGTATGGTACCGGGACAACAATCACCCCTCCACTTT. This encodes CASSMVPGQQSPLHF.

The chain joins TRBV19 to TRBJ2-3, with 8 positions matching TRBD2. CDR3 length: 15 amino acids. V was pared by 5 bases and J by 5 bases, with 9 bases of the junction left unmatched. Per germline, CDR1 LNHDA and CDR2 SQIVND (reference sequence). The CDR3 here is CASSAAFGGGDTQYF. The CDR3 nucleotides are TGTGCCAGTAGTGCCGCCTTCGGGGGGGGAGATACGCAGTATTTT. Using reference TRBV19 and TRBJ2-3 for the parts outside the CDR3, the full variable domain is DGGITQSPKYLFRKEGQNVTLSCEQNLNHDAMYWYRQDPGQGLRLIYYSQIVNDFQKGDIAEGYSVSREKKESFPLTVTSAQKNPTAFYLCASSAAFGGGDTQYFGPGTRLTVL.

The chain links TRBV6-5 to TRBJ2-5; possibly TRBD1 or TRBD2 for D (6 bases each). The CDR3 runs to 14 residues. The V end lost 7 bases, the J end lost 2 bases, and 14 bases lay between the germline ends. Germline loops: CDR1 MNHEY, CDR2 SVGAGI. The CDR3 spells CASKMGAGQETQYF. CDR3 bases: TGTGCCAGCAAAATGGGGGCGGGGCAAGAGACCCAGTACTTC.

The chain has TRBV6-5 and TRBJ1-5; perhaps TRBD1 as D (6 bases). From germline, CDR1 is MNHEY and CDR2 SVGAGI. Between the trimmed V and J ends, which lost 5 bases and 9 bases, there was a span of 20 bases. The CDR3 runs to 15 residues. CDR3: CASSGLLSQGRPQHF. As DNA, the CDR3 is TGTGCCAGCAGTGGACTTTTGTCGCAGGGGCGGCCCCAGCATTTT.

The V gene is TRBV7-3, the J gene TRBJ2-2; 11 bases map to TRBD2. The length of the CDR3 is 15 residues. The junction had 3 bases not matched to a gene; V was cut back by 5 bases and J by 4 bases. Germline values: CDR1 SGHTA, CDR2 FQGTGA. DNA of the CDR3: TGTGCCAGCAGCCTAGCGGGAGGATCCACCGGGGAGCTGTTTTTT. Protein: CASSLAGGSTGELFF.

This chain uses TRBV5-1 with TRBJ2-2; D unresolved. CDR3 size: 13 residues. CDR1 is SGHRS and CDR2 is YFSETQ in the germline V gene. V lost 3 bases and J lost 5, with 8 bases in between. The CDR3 protein is CASSYDGTGELFF. DNA of the CDR3: TGCGCCAGCAGCTATGACGGAACCGGGGAGCTGTTTTTT.

The chain combines TRBV4-1 with TRBJ2-3; D could derive from TRBD1 or TRBD2 (5 bases each). Germline lookup yields CDR1 MGHRA and CDR2 YSYEKL. Trimming took 1 base from V and 2 from J, leaving 10 bases between them. The CDR3 is 15 residues long. The CDR3 region has the DNA TGCGCCAGCAGCCAAGTACCCGGGGCCACAGATACGCAGTATTTT. Its protein product is CASSQVPGATDTQYF.

The chain carries TRBV11-2 and TRBJ1-1, with D uncertain. CDR3 length equals 13 residues. Germline loops: CDR1 SGHAT, CDR2 FQNNGV. V dropped 3 bases and J dropped 0 bases, with 5 bases sitting between them. The CDR3 sequence is CASSFDLNTEAFF. In DNA form, the CDR3 reads TGTGCCAGCAGCTTTGACCTGAACACTGAAGCTTTCTTT.

J is TRBJ2-7 and V is TRBV11-2; 9 bases agree with TRBD2. CDR1 is SGHAT, CDR2 FQNNGV, per germline. This CDR3 contains 15 residues. The junction had 7 bases not matched to a gene; V was cut back by 5 bases and J by 2 bases. CDR3 loop: CASSDGGRATYEQYF. CDR3 bases: TGTGCCAGCAGCGATGGCGGGAGGGCGACCTACGAGCAGTACTTC.

V and J are TRBV5-1 and TRBJ2-7; weak D call: TRBD2 (5 bases). CDR1 and CDR2 from the germline V gene are SGHRS and YFSETQ. Trimming removed 4 bases from V and 5 bases from J, with 13 bases in between. The CDR3 has 13 amino acids. The CDR3 DNA reads TGCGCCAGCAGCACCCGGGCAGCGGACGAGCAGTACTTC. Amino acids: CASSTRAADEQYF.

The V call is TRBV6-5, the J call TRBJ1-2; 7 nucleotides align to TRBD1. After removal of 1 base from V and 8 bases from J, the junction contained 7 bases not matched to a gene. The CDR3 spans 14 residues. The germline CDR1 and CDR2 sequences are MNHEY and SVGAGI. The DNA for the CDR3 is TGTGCCAGCAGTTACTTCTCCAGGGGGGGAGGCTACACCTTC. It is translated as CASSYFSRGGGYTF.